Included here is one TCR beta chain sequence, with context. Participant ages covered roughly 18 to 90 years across 24 US areas. Symptom resolution, clearance, or two negative PCRs marked donors in Cohort 3 as recovered. These data belong to a study of blood T cell repertoires in COVID-19. Overall study: Collection of acute and convalescent COVID-19 samples took place in the United States, Italy and Spain. The analysed material was cDNA or gDNA that came from T cells, B-cell-depleted T cells, or PBMCs.

Sequencing was performed with immunoSEQ multiplex PCR; in TCRdb, only in-frame clones are kept and a portion is missing. Of over 200,000 clones listed, roughly 84% are singletons. The sequence derives from a woman between 40 and 55 years old who had recovered from COVID-19. Source material: PBMCs or T cells enriched from blood (not recorded which).

The CDR3 nucleotides are TGTGCCAGCAATACAGGGGGCTCAGCTGAGCAGTTCTTC. Its protein product is CASNTGGSAEQFF. This chain uses TRBV12-3 or TRBV12-4 with TRBJ2-1; TRBD1 agrees at 9 bases. The CDR3 runs 13 residues. V lost 7 bases, J lost 9 bases, and 7 bases stayed unmatched.